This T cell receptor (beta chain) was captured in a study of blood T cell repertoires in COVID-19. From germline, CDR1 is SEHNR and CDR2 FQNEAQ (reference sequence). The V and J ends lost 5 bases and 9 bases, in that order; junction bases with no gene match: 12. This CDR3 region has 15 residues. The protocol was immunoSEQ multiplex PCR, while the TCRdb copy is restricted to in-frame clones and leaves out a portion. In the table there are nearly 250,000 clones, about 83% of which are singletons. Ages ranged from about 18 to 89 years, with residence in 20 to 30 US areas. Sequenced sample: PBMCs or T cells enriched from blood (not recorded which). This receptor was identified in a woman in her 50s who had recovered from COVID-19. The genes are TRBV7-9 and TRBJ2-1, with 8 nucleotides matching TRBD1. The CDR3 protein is CASSHRTGFLGEQFF. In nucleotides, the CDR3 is TGTGCCAGCAGCCATCGGACAGGGTTCTTAGGTGAGCAGTTCTTC. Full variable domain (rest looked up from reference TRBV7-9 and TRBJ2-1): DTGVSQNPRHKITKRGQNVTFRCDPISEHNRLYWYRQTLGQGPEFLTYFQNEAQLEKSRLLSDRFSAERPKGSFSTLEIQRTEQGDSAMYLCASSHRTGFLGEQFFGPGTRLTVL.